The following is a TCR beta chain sequence with its context. This record comes from a study of cytomegalovirus exposure and HLA in healthy donors. The overall study: HLA-typed donors were the source of approximately 88 million unique TCRs held in an early data release.

Both 60 Vbeta primers and 13 Jbeta primers went into the PCR. Clones were sequenced by immunoSEQ multiplex PCR, and TCRdb holds only the in-frame ones, with some missing. The data hold around 54,000 clones, with over 70% observed a single time. V dropped 2 bases and J dropped 7 bases, with 12 bases sitting between them. This CDR3 has 15 amino acids. Germline CDR1 and CDR2: KGHSH and LQKENI. Sequenced sample: PBMCs. V usage is TRBV18 and J usage is TRBJ1-6, with D maybe TRBD1 (6 bases). The TCR comes from a man aged 25-40 years in good health and CMV-seropositive. The CDR3 spells CASSPGQGKNSPLHF. CDR3 bases: TGTGCCAGCTCACCAGGGCAGGGGAAAAATTCACCCCTCCACTTT.